The 32 T cell receptor beta chains below all came from one sample that was sequenced in a study of tumor-infiltrating lymphocytes in localized non-small cell lung cancer. TCRdb's table, derived via immunoSEQ multiplex PCR, lists solely in-frame clones and lacks some. The sample gives 11,000 to 15,000 clones, roughly four fifths of which show up once; roughly a fifth is in the top ten. Sequenced material: lung tumor tissue. The receptors originated from a human donor with non-small cell lung cancer.

V and J are TRBV27 and TRBJ2-7, with D possibly being TRBD2 (5 bases). Germline lookup yields CDR1 MNHEY and CDR2 SMNVEV (reference sequence). The CDR3 length is 15 residues. The V end lost 5 bases, the J end lost 2 bases, and 16 bases lay between the germline ends. For the CDR3, the DNA is TGTGCCAGCAGTCCCTCACGGGGATGGGCCTACGAGCAGTACTTC. It encodes CASSPSRGWAYEQYF.

The rearrangement joins TRBV9 to TRBJ2-7; no firm D call. From germline, CDR1 is SGDLS and CDR2 YYNGEE. The CDR3 totals 12 residues. V was shortened by 7 bases and J by 0 bases, with 8 bases between the two germline ends. CDR3 residues: CASGAHSYEQYF. Here the CDR3 DNA reads TGTGCCAGCGGTGCCCACTCCTACGAGCAGTACTTC.

The gene calls are TRBV30 and TRBJ1-1; TRBD1 matches 8 bases. Unmatched junction bases numbered 6, after V lost 3 bases and J lost 6 bases. Germline assignment: CDR1 GTSNPN and CDR2 SVGIG (reference sequence). The CDR3 length is 13 residues. DNA of the CDR3: TGTGCCTGGAGGAGTGACAGGGGCGCTGAAGCTTTCTTT. It codes for CAWRSDRGAEAFF.

This chain joins TRBV7-9 and TRBJ2-2; D is unresolved. CDR3 size: 12 residues. Germline V lookup: CDR1 SEHNR, CDR2 FQNEAQ (reference sequence). Trimming took off 3 bases at V and 8 bases at J, with 7 bases between the two ends. The chain's CDR3 is CASSFLGGELFF. The CDR3 nucleotides are TGTGCCAGCAGCTTTCTCGGAGGGGAGCTGTTTTTT.

By proportion, this clone is medium-sized. The chain employs TRBV5-1 and TRBJ2-1, with 9 bases matching TRBD2. Germline CDR1 reads SGHRS; CDR2 reads YFSETQ. This CDR3 is built from 16 residues. The V segment lost 0 bases and the J segment 7 bases; nucleotides outside the gene matches: 8. The DNA of the CDR3 is TGCGCCAGCAGCTTGGAAGCTAGCGGGACTTGGAATGAGCAGTTCTTC. Protein product: CASSLEASGTWNEQFF.

The CDR3 DNA reads TGTGCCAGCAGCCCCCTTAGCAATCAGCCCCAGCATTTT. This sequence encodes CASSPLSNQPQHF. V usage is TRBV7-2 and J usage is TRBJ1-5; unclear D gene. V lost 5 bases, J lost 0 bases, and 5 bases lay in between. Germline V gene sequence: CDR1 SGHTA, CDR2 FQGNSA. This CDR3 spans 13 amino acids.

DNA for the CDR3: TGTGCCAGCAGCTTGGATATGAACACTGAAGCTTTCTTT. This translates into CASSLDMNTEAFF. The rearrangement joins TRBV5-5 to TRBJ1-1; D is undetermined. V lost 0 bases to trimming and J lost 0 bases, with 3 bases between them. Per the germline V gene, CDR1 is SGHKS and CDR2 is YYEKEE (reference sequence). The CDR3 consists of 13 residues.

This clone has just one count. V and J are TRBV30 and TRBJ2-2; D remains unclear. Germline V gives CDR1 GTSNPN, CDR2 SVGIG (reference sequence). The CDR3 is made up of 13 amino acids. V gave up 1 base and J gave up 4 bases, with 7 bases separating them. This CDR3 reads CAWSEDPTGELFF. As DNA, the CDR3 is TGTGCCTGGAGTGAGGATCCCACCGGGGAGCTGTTTTTT.

V gene TRBV28 combines with J gene TRBJ2-2; 8 bases are a match to TRBD1. Trimming at V came to 3 bases and at J to 5 bases, leaving 5 bases not matched to a gene. Germline CDR1 reads MDHEN; CDR2 reads SYDVKM. This CDR3 spans 15 amino acids. CDR3 sequence reads: CASSFPGGGTGELFF. CDR3 coding DNA: TGTGCCAGCAGTTTCCCAGGGGGCGGGACCGGGGAGCTGTTTTTT. The full variable domain, in which reference TRBV28 and TRBJ2-2 provide the parts outside the CDR3, is DVKVTQSSRYLVKRTGEKVFLECVQDMDHENMFWYRQDPGLGLRLIYFSYDVKMKEKGDIPEGYSVSREKKERFSLILESASTNQTSMYLCASSFPGGGTGELFFGEGSRLTVL.

The genes are TRBV5-6 and TRBJ2-7; perhaps TRBD1 as D (6 bases). CDR3 length: 12 amino acids. CDR1 SGHDT and CDR2 YYEEEE come from the germline V gene. The V end lost 0 bases, the J end lost 6 bases, and 7 bases lay between the germline ends. The CDR3 here is CASSLGGGEQYF. The CDR3 bases are TGTGCCAGCAGCTTGGGAGGGGGCGAGCAGTACTTC.

The CDR3 loop reads CATGVAGNTGELFF. The CDR3 nucleotides are TGTGCCACCGGGGTAGCGGGAAACACCGGGGAGCTGTTTTTT. V is TRBV6-5 and J is TRBJ2-2, with 8 bases aligning to TRBD2. The germline V gene has CDR1 MNHEY and CDR2 SVGAGI. Trimming removed 10 bases from V and 2 bases from J; junction bases left unmatched: 6. The CDR3 runs 14 residues.

The chain uses TRBV9 and TRBJ2-3; 7 bases line up with TRBD1. The germline CDR1 and CDR2 sequences are SGDLS and YYNGEE. This CDR3 comprises 15 residues. Germline trimming cut 0 bases from V and 2 bases from J; bases unmatched to any gene: 3. CDR3 loop: CASSVEGADTDTQYF. The DNA of the CDR3 is TGTGCCAGCAGCGTAGAGGGGGCGGACACAGATACGCAGTATTTT.

The chain combines TRBV9 with TRBJ2-2, with 9 nucleotides matching TRBD1. V lost 0 bases and J lost 7; bases outside the gene matches: 10. Germline V gives CDR1 SGDLS, CDR2 YYNGEE. The CDR3 has 17 residues. CDR3 DNA: TGTGCCAGCAGCGTAGTCACCCCGGGACAGGGTAACGGGGAGCTGTTTTTT. This codes for CASSVVTPGQGNGELFF.

The genes are TRBV7-2 and TRBJ2-2; 7 bases fit TRBD2. Trimming took 2 bases from V and 5 from J; bases not matched to a gene: 2. Germline V lookup: CDR1 SGHTA, CDR2 FQGNSA. The CDR3 spans 14 residues. CDR3 sequence reads: CASSLIAGTGELFF. The CDR3 DNA sequence: TGTGCCAGCAGCTTAATAGCGGGTACCGGGGAGCTGTTTTTT. Using reference TRBV7-2 and TRBJ2-2 for the parts outside the CDR3, the full variable domain is GAGVSQSPSNKVTEKGKDVELRCDPISGHTALYWYRQSLGQGLEFLIYFQGNSAPDKSGLPSDRFSAERTGGSVSTLTIQRTQQEDSAVYLCASSLIAGTGELFFGEGSRLTVL.

This clone came up once. This chain links TRBV5-6 with TRBJ2-1; 7 bases agree with TRBD2. The CDR3 is 15 amino acids. With V trimmed by 2 bases and J by 3 bases, 5 bases remained unmatched. The germline CDR1 and CDR2 sequences are SGHDT and YYEEEE. CDR3 DNA: TGTGCCAGCAGCTTAAGCCTAGCGGACTACAATGAGCAGTTCTTC. This gives the protein CASSLSLADYNEQFF.

V is TRBV30 and J is TRBJ1-3; D is unclear. The CDR3 contains 13 residues. Germline-derived CDR1 and CDR2 are GTSNPN and SVGIG (reference sequence). Trimming took off 2 bases at V and 3 bases at J, with 8 bases between the two ends. As DNA, the CDR3 is TGTGCCTGGAGTCCCGTGCTTGGAAACACCATATATTTT. Translation gives CAWSPVLGNTIYF.

This chain's CDR3 is CASSLGGRSSLEQYF. CDR3 sequence (DNA): TGCGCCAGCAGCTTGGGCGGCAGGTCATCCTTGGAGCAGTACTTC. V is TRBV5-1 and J is TRBJ2-7, with D hard to call. The V and J ends lost 0 bases and 7 bases respectively, with 17 bases between them. Germline values: CDR1 SGHRS, CDR2 YFSETQ. The CDR3 extends over 15 amino acids.

The V and J genes are TRBV13 and TRBJ1-3; possible D gene TRBD1, 5 bases. V was cut by 5 bases and J by 3 bases, with 14 bases left in between. The germline CDR1 and CDR2 sequences are PRHDT and FYEKMQ (reference sequence). The CDR3 length is 15 residues. The CDR3 bases are TGTGCCAGCAGCCCCATTAGGGGCGGTGGAAACACCATATATTTT. This codes for CASSPIRGGGNTIYF.

The chain combines TRBV5-4 with TRBJ1-3; 8 bases align to TRBD1. This CDR3 has 12 amino acids. Trimming took 2 bases from V and 12 from J; bases not matched to a gene: 4. Germline-derived CDR1 and CDR2 are SGHNT and YYREEE (reference sequence). The CDR3 reads CASSLDRGFIYF. The CDR3 DNA sequence: TGTGCCAGCAGCTTAGACAGGGGTTTCATATATTTT.

About this clone: A junction end diverges from the germline sequence, so it may reflect a read error. The chain couples TRBV18 to TRBJ2-3; D is unclear. The CDR3 totals 14 residues. Germline loops: CDR1 KGHSH, CDR2 LQKENI. CDR3 amino acids: CASSPLKITDTQYF. DNA of the CDR3: TGTGCCAGCTCCCCACTTAAGATTACAGATACGCAGTATTTT. Based on the CDR3 plus reference TRBV18 and TRBJ2-3, the full variable domain is NAGVMQNPRHLVRRRGQEARLRCSPMKGHSHVYWYRQLPEEGLKFMVYLQKENIIDESGMPKERFSAEFPKEGPSILRIQQVVRGDSAAYFCASSPLKITDTQYFGPGTRLTVL.

The table lists this clone with a few counts. The gene calls are TRBV6-5 and TRBJ1-5, with D uncertain. Trimming stripped 3 bases from V and 0 bases from J, with 12 bases between. Germline V gene sequence: CDR1 MNHEY, CDR2 SVGAGI. The CDR3 loop spans 16 amino acids. Here the CDR3 reads CASSYGSRYSNQPQHF. Written as DNA, the CDR3 is TGTGCCAGCAGTTATGGTTCCCGTTATAGCAATCAGCCCCAGCATTTT.

The V and J genes are TRBV6-6 and TRBJ2-7; weak D call: TRBD1 (5 bases). V was shortened by 5 bases and J by 1 base, with 9 bases between the two germline ends. Germline assignment: CDR1 MNHNY and CDR2 SVGAGI (reference sequence). The CDR3 totals 13 residues. CDR3 amino acids: CASSHRQSYEQYF. CDR3 in DNA: TGTGCCAGCAGTCATCGACAGTCCTACGAGCAGTACTTC.

The J gene is TRBJ2-1, the V gene TRBV11-3, with a possible D match to TRBD1 (6 bases). The CDR3 covers 14 residues. The V gene's germline CDR1 is SGHNT and CDR2 YENEEA. V shed 3 bases and J shed 3 bases, with 9 bases lying between them. In DNA form, the CDR3 reads TGTGCCAGCAGCTTCCGGGACAACTACAATGAGCAGTTCTTC. Protein product: CASSFRDNYNEQFF.

V gene TRBV19 combines with J gene TRBJ1-5, with D perhaps TRBD1 (6 bases). Trimming removed 3 bases at V and 8 bases at J, with 20 bases between. CDR3 length equals 16 residues. The germline gives CDR1 LNHDA, CDR2 SQIVND (reference sequence). This CDR3 reads CASSMVSGGPAEPQHF. The CDR3 nucleotides read TGTGCCAGTAGTATGGTATCTGGGGGGCCCGCGGAGCCCCAGCATTTT.

The chain combines TRBV7-3 with TRBJ2-3, with D perhaps TRBD1 (6 bases). The CDR3 contains 12 residues. Germline V gene data show CDR1 as SGHTA and CDR2 as FQGTGA. V was trimmed by 2 bases and J by 7 bases, leaving 7 bases between them. The CDR3 coding sequence is TGTGCCAGCAGCTTAGACAGGCATACGCAGTATTTT. Translated: CASSLDRHTQYF.

In this sample, this clone turned up once. The V call is TRBV27, the J call TRBJ1-3, with D possibly being TRBD1 (6 bases). The CDR3 spans 13 residues. The V end was cut by 5 bases, the J end by 1 base, with 6 bases between. Germline CDR1 is MNHEY and CDR2 is SMNVEV (reference sequence). The CDR3 spells CASSQGSGNTIYF. The DNA for the CDR3 is TGTGCCAGCAGTCAGGGGTCTGGAAACACCATATATTTT.

The chain carries TRBV9 and TRBJ2-3; 10 bases align to TRBD2. The CDR3 loop spans 15 amino acids. V shed 2 bases and J 0 bases; nucleotides not matched to a gene: 0. The germline V gene has CDR1 SGDLS and CDR2 YYNGEE. CDR3 amino acids: CASSVSGRSTDTQYF. The CDR3 nucleotides are TGTGCCAGCAGCGTTAGCGGGAGGAGCACAGATACGCAGTATTTT.

The chain uses TRBV10-3 and TRBJ2-2; 9 bases fit TRBD1. CDR1 ENHRY and CDR2 SYGVKD come from the germline V gene. V lost 11 bases and J lost 3; bases outside the gene matches: 7. The CDR3 has 14 amino acids. The CDR3 sequence is CAVYRDRDTGELFF. The CDR3 region has the DNA TGTGCCGTCTACCGGGACAGGGACACCGGGGAGCTGTTTTTT.

J is TRBJ1-5 and V is TRBV5-6, with D tentatively TRBD1 (5 bases). CDR3 length: 14 amino acids. Deletions cut 1 base from V and 12 bases from J, with 17 bases between. Germline V lookup: CDR1 SGHDT, CDR2 YYEEEE. The CDR3 DNA reads TGTGCCAGCAGCTTGTGGTTTCGTAGGGACCTCCAGCATTTT. Its protein product is CASSLWFRRDLQHF.

This chain connects TRBV2 to TRBJ2-5; no definite D call. CDR1 is SNHLY, CDR2 FYNNEI, per germline. The V and J ends lost 2 bases and 5 bases respectively, with 12 bases between them. The CDR3 runs 14 residues. The CDR3 region is CASSEMVNGETQYF. CDR3 nucleotides: TGTGCCAGCAGTGAAATGGTTAACGGTGAGACCCAGTACTTC.

This clone showed up just once. J is TRBJ1-2 and V is TRBV4-2; D gene uncertain. CDR3 length equals 13 residues. V was cut by 1 base and J by 2 bases, with 5 bases left in between. Per germline, CDR1 LGHNA and CDR2 YNFKEQ. The CDR3 sequence is CASSQVMNYGYTF. The CDR3 DNA reads TGTGCCAGCAGCCAAGTAATGAACTATGGCTACACCTTC.

The chain links TRBV10-3 to TRBJ1-1; tentatively, D is TRBD1 (5 bases). V shed 5 bases and J shed 1 base, with 11 bases lying between them. The CDR3 loop spans 14 amino acids. Germline V lookup: CDR1 ENHRY, CDR2 SYGVKD. Here the CDR3 reads CAISTSGGNTEAFF. In DNA, the CDR3 is TGTGCCATCAGTACTTCTGGGGGGAACACTGAAGCTTTCTTT.